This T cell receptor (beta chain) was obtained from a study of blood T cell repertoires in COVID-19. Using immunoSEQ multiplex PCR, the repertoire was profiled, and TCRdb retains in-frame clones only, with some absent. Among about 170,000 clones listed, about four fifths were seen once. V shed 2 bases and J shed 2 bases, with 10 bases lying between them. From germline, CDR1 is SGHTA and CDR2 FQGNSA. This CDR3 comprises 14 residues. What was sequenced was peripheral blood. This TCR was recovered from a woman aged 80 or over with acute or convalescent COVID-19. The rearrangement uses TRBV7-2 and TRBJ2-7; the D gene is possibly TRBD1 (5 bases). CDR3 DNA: TGTGCCAGCAGCTTAAGTAGGGGAACCTACGAGCAGTACTTC. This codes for CASSLSRGTYEQYF.